Following are 27 T cell receptor beta chains from one sample sequenced in a study of early stage breast cancer tumors. Clones were sequenced by immunoSEQ multiplex PCR, and TCRdb holds only the in-frame ones, with some missing. The sample yields tens of thousands of clones, roughly three fifths seen once. The sequenced sample consisted of breast tumor tissue. The receptors shown here come from a person between 50 and 60 years old with breast cancer.

The V gene is TRBV7-2, the J gene TRBJ2-7; a possible D gene is TRBD1 (6 bases). Between the trimmed V and J ends, which lost 1 base and 9 bases, there was a span of 13 bases. CDR1 and CDR2 from the germline V gene are SGHTA and FQGNSA. The CDR3 runs 13 residues. The CDR3 loop reads CASSLGQVGGQYF. The CDR3 DNA is TGTGCCAGCAGCTTAGGTCAGGTAGGGGGGCAGTACTTC.

The genes are TRBV2 and TRBJ2-3; TRBD1 might be the D (6 bases). The CDR3 runs to 13 residues. Germline V gene data show CDR1 as SNHLY and CDR2 as FYNNEI. Trimming took off 4 bases at V and 6 bases at J, with 11 bases between the two ends. In DNA form, the CDR3 reads TGTGCCAGCAGTGGACAGGTTCAGGATACGCAGTATTTT. It yields the protein CASSGQVQDTQYF. The entire variable domain, with the rest obtained from reference TRBV2 and TRBJ2-3, is as follows: EPEVTQTPSHQVTQMGQEVILRCVPISNHLYFYWYRQILGQKVEFLVSFYNNEISEKSEIFDDQFSVERPDGSNFTLKIRSTKLEDSAMYFCASSGQVQDTQYFGPGTRLTVL.

This clone was counted a few times. V and J are TRBV18 and TRBJ1-5; D gene unclear. Trimming removed 5 bases from V and 4 bases from J, with 12 bases in between. The germline gives CDR1 KGHSH, CDR2 LQKENI. This CDR3 region has 14 residues. The CDR3 loop is CASSINTDNQPQHF. CDR3 nucleotides: TGTGCCAGCTCAATAAATACCGATAATCAGCCCCAGCATTTT.

V is TRBV20-1 and J is TRBJ2-7, with D uncertain. CDR1 is DFQATT and CDR2 is SNEGSKA in the germline V gene (reference sequence). This CDR3 is 11 amino acids long. V lost 3 bases, J lost 2 bases, and 5 bases lay in between. The CDR3 sequence is CSASLTYEQYF. The DNA of the CDR3 is TGCAGTGCTAGTTTGACCTACGAGCAGTACTTC.

The chain recombines TRBV2 with TRBJ2-5; 7 bases match TRBD1. V shed 6 bases and J 2 bases; nucleotides not matched to a gene: 9. CDR1 and CDR2 from the germline V gene are SNHLY and FYNNEI. CDR3 length equals 15 residues. DNA for the CDR3: TGTGCCAGCAGAAGGGACAGCCTTAATCAAGAGACCCAGTACTTC. Protein: CASRRDSLNQETQYF. The complete variable domain, with remaining parts taken from reference TRBV2 and TRBJ2-5, reads EPEVTQTPSHQVTQMGQEVILRCVPISNHLYFYWYRQILGQKVEFLVSFYNNEISEKSEIFDDQFSVERPDGSNFTLKIRSTKLEDSAMYFCASRRDSLNQETQYFGPGTRLLVL.

V usage is TRBV4-1 and J usage is TRBJ2-5, with TRBD1 matching 7 bases. In germline, CDR1 is MGHRA, CDR2 YSYEKL. This CDR3 region has 15 residues. The ends lost 2 bases at V and 2 bases at J; junction bases unmatched: 5. For the CDR3, the DNA is TGCGCCAGCAGCCAACAAGGACAGGTACAAGAGACCCAGTACTTC. Translation: CASSQQGQVQETQYF.

The chain recombines TRBV5-1 with TRBJ2-7, with D uncertain. V lost 4 bases, J lost 0 bases, and 11 bases lay in between. The CDR3 is made up of 14 amino acids. CDR1 is SGHRS, CDR2 YFSETQ, per germline. CDR3 protein: CASSRYGISYEQYF. The CDR3 DNA is TGCGCCAGCAGCCGCTATGGGATCTCCTACGAGCAGTACTTC.

V usage is TRBV6-1 and J usage is TRBJ2-7; D might be TRBD1 (6 bases). With 6 bases removed from V and 2 bases from J, the gap between germline ends came to 11 bases. The CDR3 is 13 residues long. The germline gives CDR1 MNHNS, CDR2 SASEGT. CDR3 sequence reads: CASSFDRPYEQYF. In DNA, the CDR3 is TGTGCCAGCAGCTTCGACAGGCCCTACGAGCAGTACTTC.

V gene TRBV7-9 combines with J gene TRBJ2-7; perhaps D is TRBD1 or TRBD2 (5 bases each). The germline V gene encodes CDR1 SEHNR and CDR2 FQNEAQ (reference sequence). The CDR3 extends over 13 amino acids. Trimming removed 4 bases at V and 4 bases at J, with 11 bases between. CDR3 coding DNA: TGTGCCAGCAGCTGGGGGATCACTTACGAGCAGTACTTC. The encoded protein is CASSWGITYEQYF.

The table lists this clone with a count of one. The J gene is TRBJ1-1, the V gene TRBV18, with a possible D match to TRBD1 (6 bases). CDR3 length: 13 residues. V was shortened by 5 bases and J by 3 bases, with 10 bases between the two germline ends. Per germline, CDR1 KGHSH and CDR2 LQKENI. This chain's CDR3 is CASSSNRDTEAFF. The CDR3 nucleotides are TGTGCCAGCTCATCTAACAGGGACACTGAAGCTTTCTTT. Filled out from reference TRBV18 and TRBJ1-1, the complete variable domain reads NAGVMQNPRHLVRRRGQEARLRCSPMKGHSHVYWYRQLPEEGLKFMVYLQKENIIDESGMPKERFSAEFPKEGPSILRIQQVVRGDSAAYFCASSSNRDTEAFFGQGTRLTVV.

This clone showed up just once. The chain links TRBV28 to TRBJ1-5; perhaps TRBD1 as D (6 bases). The germline V gene has CDR1 MDHEN and CDR2 SYDVKM. V was shortened by 6 bases and J by 6 bases, with 18 bases between the two germline ends. The CDR3 extends over 15 amino acids. CDR3 coding DNA: TGTGCCAGCAGACGGGCTTCGGGGGGCAGTCAGCCCCAGCATTTT. It is translated as CASRRASGGSQPQHF.

This clone appeared a few times. The gene calls are TRBV19 and TRBJ1-2, with D maybe TRBD1 (5 bases). The CDR3 spans 11 residues. The V end was cut by 6 bases, the J end by 9 bases, with 11 bases between. Germline CDR1 reads LNHDA; CDR2 reads SQIVND (reference sequence). CDR3 region: CASREGPRYTF. The CDR3 bases are TGTGCCAGTAGAGAGGGGCCCCGCTACACCTTC.

This sequence joins TRBV5-8 and TRBJ2-1; no reliable D call. V lost 1 base, J lost 4 bases, and 6 bases lay in between. CDR3 length equals 13 residues. Germline V gives CDR1 SGHTS, CDR2 YDEGEE. Here the CDR3 reads CASSLSQYNEQFF. CDR3 coding DNA: TGTGCCAGCAGCTTGAGCCAGTACAATGAGCAGTTCTTC.

The V call is TRBV9, the J call TRBJ2-5, with D perhaps matching TRBD2 (6 bases). Germline CDR1 and CDR2: SGDLS and YYNGEE. V lost 0 bases to trimming and J lost 5 bases, with 14 bases between them. CDR3 length: 15 amino acids. The CDR3 sequence is CASSVGLVRGETQYF. Here the CDR3 DNA reads TGTGCCAGCAGCGTAGGGCTAGTTCGGGGGGAGACCCAGTACTTC. Drawing the rest from reference TRBV9 and TRBJ2-5, the complete variable domain is DSGVTQTPKHLITATGQRVTLRCSPRSGDLSVYWYQQSLDQGLQFLIQYYNGEERAKGNILERFSAQQFPDLHSELNLSSLELGDSALYFCASSVGLVRGETQYFGPGTRLLVL.

This clone was counted once. The chain recombines TRBV30 with TRBJ2-7, with 8 nucleotides matching TRBD2. V shed 3 bases and J 2 bases; nucleotides not matched to a gene: 6. Germline loops: CDR1 GTSNPN, CDR2 SVGIG (reference sequence). The CDR3 has 14 residues. CDR3 protein: CAWSSRGGTYEQYF. CDR3 nucleotide sequence: TGTGCCTGGAGCTCTCGGGGGGGAACCTACGAGCAGTACTTC.

The chain employs TRBV18 and TRBJ2-7, with unresolved D. This CDR3 spans 11 amino acids. Germline CDR1 is KGHSH and CDR2 is LQKENI. Trimming took 2 bases from V and 3 from J, leaving 2 bases between them. The CDR3 loop reads CASSPDYEQYF. The CDR3, as DNA: TGTGCCAGCTCACCAGACTACGAGCAGTACTTC.

The rearrangement uses TRBV4-3 and TRBJ2-3, with TRBD1 identical over 9 bases. Germline V gene data show CDR1 as LGHNA and CDR2 as YSLEER. The ends lost 0 bases at V and 6 bases at J; junction bases unmatched: 7. The CDR3 totals 16 residues. For the CDR3, the DNA is TGCGCCAGCAGCCAAGATATGGGACAGGGCGCGGATACGCAGTATTTT. It encodes CASSQDMGQGADTQYF.

This clone is judged medium-sized (0.01 to 0.1%). The V gene is TRBV11-3, the J gene TRBJ2-3; possibly TRBD2 for D (6 bases). Trimming took off 2 bases at V and 0 bases at J, with 6 bases between the two ends. The length of the CDR3 is 14 residues. The germline V gene encodes CDR1 SGHNT and CDR2 YENEEA. The CDR3 here is CASSLSGSTDTQYF. CDR3 coding DNA: TGTGCCAGCAGCTTAAGCGGGAGCACAGATACGCAGTATTTT.

The rearrangement links TRBV7-9 to TRBJ1-5; D may be TRBD1 (6 bases). This CDR3 is built from 17 residues. V was clipped by 1 base and J by 7 bases, with 20 bases between them. Germline values: CDR1 SEHNR, CDR2 FQNEAQ (reference sequence). The CDR3 sequence is CASSLGSLGGTGQPQHF. The CDR3 region has the DNA TGTGCCAGCAGCTTAGGATCGCTGGGGGGCACTGGCCAGCCCCAGCATTTT.

The gene calls are TRBV11-2 and TRBJ1-1; D is possibly TRBD1 (6 bases). The V and J ends lost 3 bases and 4 bases respectively, with 18 bases between them. This CDR3 is built from 16 residues. Germline V gene lookup returns CDR1 SGHAT and CDR2 FQNNGV. The CDR3 region has the DNA TGTGCCAGCAGCTTGACAGTAGGGGGGGGGAGCACTGAAGCTTTCTTT. This gives the protein CASSLTVGGGSTEAFF.

The chain couples TRBV6-1 to TRBJ1-5; no clear D gene. CDR1 and CDR2 from the germline V gene are MNHNS and SASEGT. CDR3 length: 15 residues. The ends were cut back, 2 bases at V and 0 bases at J, with 8 bases in the middle. The CDR3 spells CASSELGPSNQPQHF. DNA of the CDR3: TGTGCCAGCAGTGAATTAGGTCCTAGCAATCAGCCCCAGCATTTT.

CDR3 residues: CASTGAQVSGTDTQYF. The CDR3 nucleotides are TGTGCCAGCACTGGGGCACAGGTGTCTGGCACAGATACGCAGTATTTT. The rearrangement uses TRBV11-3 and TRBJ2-3, with a weak D call TRBD1 (5 bases). The germline V gene encodes CDR1 SGHNT and CDR2 YENEEA. The CDR3 runs 16 residues. V lost 7 bases and J 1 base, leaving 18 bases between the germline ends.

The rearrangement links TRBV7-3 to TRBJ2-1; 7 nucleotides match TRBD1. J was trimmed by 4 bases and V by 4 bases; bases with no gene match: 7. Per germline, CDR1 SGHTA and CDR2 FQGTGA. The CDR3 runs 15 residues. The CDR3 region has the DNA TGTGCCAGCAGCTACACCGGGACAGCTTACAATGAGCAGTTCTTC. Translated: CASSYTGTAYNEQFF.

The chain couples TRBV2 to TRBJ2-2; D gene uncertain. V lost 3 bases to trimming and J lost 5 bases, with 7 bases between them. The V gene's germline CDR1 is SNHLY and CDR2 FYNNEI. The CDR3 totals 13 residues. The chain's CDR3 is CASSDQITGELFF. The CDR3 nucleotides are TGTGCCAGCAGTGATCAGATAACCGGGGAGCTGTTTTTT.

CDR3 protein: CASGGAGALTQYF. In DNA, the CDR3 is TGTGCTAGTGGTGGAGCGGGAGCTCTTACGCAGTATTTT. The chain uses TRBV12-5 and TRBJ2-3, with TRBD2 identical over 8 bases. Looked up from germline, CDR1 is LGHNT and CDR2 is FRNRAP. This CDR3 contains 13 residues. Germline trimming cut 5 bases from V and 8 bases from J; bases unmatched to any gene: 6.

This clone was seen a few times. The V call is TRBV2, the J call TRBJ2-5; maybe TRBD1 (5 bases). The germline V gene has CDR1 SNHLY and CDR2 FYNNEI. CDR3 size: 13 residues. Trimming cost V 3 bases and J 2 bases, with 7 bases left between them. Written as DNA, the CDR3 is TGTGCCAGCAGTGAGGGGCCTCAAGAGACCCAGTACTTC. It encodes CASSEGPQETQYF.

The J gene is TRBJ1-2, the V gene TRBV9; D gene unclear. The V end was cut by 3 bases, the J end by 6 bases, with 18 bases between. The germline CDR1 and CDR2 sequences are SGDLS and YYNGEE. The CDR3 has 15 residues. The CDR3 nucleotides are TGTGCCAGCAGCGCTCAACCCCGGCCCTCACATGGCTACACCTTC. Protein: CASSAQPRPSHGYTF. Drawing the rest from reference TRBV9 and TRBJ1-2, the complete variable domain is DSGVTQTPKHLITATGQRVTLRCSPRSGDLSVYWYQQSLDQGLQFLIQYYNGEERAKGNILERFSAQQFPDLHSELNLSSLELGDSALYFCASSAQPRPSHGYTFGSGTRLTVV.